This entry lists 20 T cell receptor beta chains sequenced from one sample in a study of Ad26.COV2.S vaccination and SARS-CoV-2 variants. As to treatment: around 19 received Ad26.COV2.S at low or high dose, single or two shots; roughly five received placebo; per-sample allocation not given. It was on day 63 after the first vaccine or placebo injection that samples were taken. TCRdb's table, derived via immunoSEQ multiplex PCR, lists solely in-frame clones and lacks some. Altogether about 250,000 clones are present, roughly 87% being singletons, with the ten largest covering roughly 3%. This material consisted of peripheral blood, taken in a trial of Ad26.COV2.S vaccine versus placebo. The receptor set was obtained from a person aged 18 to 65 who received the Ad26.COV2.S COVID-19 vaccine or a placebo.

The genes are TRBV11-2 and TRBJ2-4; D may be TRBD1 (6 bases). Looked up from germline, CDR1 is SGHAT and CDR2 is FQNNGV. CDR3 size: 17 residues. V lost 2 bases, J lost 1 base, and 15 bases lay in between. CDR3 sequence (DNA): TGTGCCAGCAGCTTAAATACCCAGGGGAAGGCCAAAAACATTCAGTACTTC. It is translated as CASSLNTQGKAKNIQYF.

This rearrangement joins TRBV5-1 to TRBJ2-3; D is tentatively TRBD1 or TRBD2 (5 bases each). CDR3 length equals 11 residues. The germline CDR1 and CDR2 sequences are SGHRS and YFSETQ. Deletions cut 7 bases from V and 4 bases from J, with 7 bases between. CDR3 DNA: TGCGCCAGCGGGACCCCAGATACGCAGTATTTT. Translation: CASGTPDTQYF.

CDR3 nucleotides: TGTGCCAGCAGGGTGTCCGCAACTAATGAAAAACTGTTTTTT. Its protein product is CASRVSATNEKLFF. The chain recombines TRBV3-1 (or the pseudogene TRBV3-2) with TRBJ1-4; D is unresolved. In germline, CDR1 is LGHDT, CDR2 YNNKEL (reference sequence). Trimming took off 6 bases at V and 0 bases at J, with 8 bases between the two ends. There are 14 residues in the CDR3.

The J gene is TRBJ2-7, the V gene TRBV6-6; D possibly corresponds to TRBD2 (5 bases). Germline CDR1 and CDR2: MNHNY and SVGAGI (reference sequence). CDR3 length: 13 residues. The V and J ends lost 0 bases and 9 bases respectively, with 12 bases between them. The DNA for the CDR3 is TGTGCCAGCAGTTACTCGGTGGGAGTTAGGCAGTACGTC. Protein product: CASSYSVGVRQYV.

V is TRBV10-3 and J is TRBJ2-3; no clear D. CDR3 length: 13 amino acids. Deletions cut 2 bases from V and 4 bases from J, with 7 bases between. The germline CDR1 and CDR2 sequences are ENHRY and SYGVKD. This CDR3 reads CAISEGMADTQYF. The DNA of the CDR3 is TGTGCCATCAGTGAGGGGATGGCAGATACGCAGTATTTT.

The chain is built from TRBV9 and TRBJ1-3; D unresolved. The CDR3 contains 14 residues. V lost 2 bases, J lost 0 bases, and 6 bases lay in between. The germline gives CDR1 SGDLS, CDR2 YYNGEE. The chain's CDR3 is CASSVHFSGNTIYF. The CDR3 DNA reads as TGTGCCAGCAGCGTCCACTTCTCTGGAAACACCATATATTTT.

The CDR3 is CAISESDRETQYF. In DNA form, the CDR3 reads TGTGCCATCAGTGAGTCGGACCGAGAGACCCAGTACTTC. The J gene is TRBJ2-5, the V gene TRBV10-3; D remains unclear. Germline loops: CDR1 ENHRY, CDR2 SYGVKD. V shed 0 bases and J shed 4 bases, with 6 bases lying between them. CDR3 length: 13 amino acids.

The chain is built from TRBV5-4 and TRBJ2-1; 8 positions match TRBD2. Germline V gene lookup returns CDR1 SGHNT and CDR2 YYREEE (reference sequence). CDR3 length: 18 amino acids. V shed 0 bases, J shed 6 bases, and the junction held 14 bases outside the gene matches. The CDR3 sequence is CASSLDLAGPRDPNEQFF. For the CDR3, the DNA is TGTGCCAGCAGCTTGGATCTAGCGGGCCCCCGAGATCCCAATGAGCAGTTCTTC.

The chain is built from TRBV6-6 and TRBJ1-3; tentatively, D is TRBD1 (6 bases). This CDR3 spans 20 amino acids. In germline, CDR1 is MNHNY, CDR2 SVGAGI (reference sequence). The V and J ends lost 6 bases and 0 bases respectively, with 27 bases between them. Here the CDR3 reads CASSPLTVTGSPLSGNTIYF. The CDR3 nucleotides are TGTGCCAGCAGCCCCCTTACGGTAACAGGGTCCCCTCTCTCTGGAAACACCATATATTTT.

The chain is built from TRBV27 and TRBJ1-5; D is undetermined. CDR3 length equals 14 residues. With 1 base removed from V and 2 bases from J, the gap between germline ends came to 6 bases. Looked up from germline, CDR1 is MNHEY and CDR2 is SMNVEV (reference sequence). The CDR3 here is CASSLLGGNQPQHF. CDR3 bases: TGTGCCAGCAGTTTATTAGGCGGCAATCAGCCCCAGCATTTT.

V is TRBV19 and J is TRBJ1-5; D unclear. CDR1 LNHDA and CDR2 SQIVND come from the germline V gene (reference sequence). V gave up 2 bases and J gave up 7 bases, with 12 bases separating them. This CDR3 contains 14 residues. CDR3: CASSIPVEGQPQHF. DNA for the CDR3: TGTGCCAGTAGTATACCGGTGGAGGGACAGCCCCAGCATTTT.

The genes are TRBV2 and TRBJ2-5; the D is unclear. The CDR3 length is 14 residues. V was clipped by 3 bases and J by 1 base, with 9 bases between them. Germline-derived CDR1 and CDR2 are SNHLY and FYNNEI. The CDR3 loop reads CASSEGRFQETQYF. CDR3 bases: TGTGCCAGCAGTGAGGGAAGGTTCCAAGAGACCCAGTACTTC.

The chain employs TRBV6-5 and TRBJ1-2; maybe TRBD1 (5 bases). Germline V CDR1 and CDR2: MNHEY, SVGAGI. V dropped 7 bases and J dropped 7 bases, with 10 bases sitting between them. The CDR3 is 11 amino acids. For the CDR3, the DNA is TGTGCCAGCACCTACGGGGGTGGCTACACCTTC. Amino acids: CASTYGGGYTF.

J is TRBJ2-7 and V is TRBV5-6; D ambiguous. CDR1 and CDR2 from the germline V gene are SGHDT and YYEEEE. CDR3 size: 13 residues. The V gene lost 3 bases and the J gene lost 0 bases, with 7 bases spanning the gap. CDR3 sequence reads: CASSSITSYEQYV. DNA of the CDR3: TGTGCCAGCAGCTCGATAACCTCCTACGAGCAGTACGTC.

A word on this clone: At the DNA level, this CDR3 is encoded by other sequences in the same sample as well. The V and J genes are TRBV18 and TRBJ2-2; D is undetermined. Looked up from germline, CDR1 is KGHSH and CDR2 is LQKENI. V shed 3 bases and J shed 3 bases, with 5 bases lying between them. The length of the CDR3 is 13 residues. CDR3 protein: CASSPSDTGELFF. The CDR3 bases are TGTGCCAGCTCACCGTCGGACACCGGGGAGCTGTTTTTT.

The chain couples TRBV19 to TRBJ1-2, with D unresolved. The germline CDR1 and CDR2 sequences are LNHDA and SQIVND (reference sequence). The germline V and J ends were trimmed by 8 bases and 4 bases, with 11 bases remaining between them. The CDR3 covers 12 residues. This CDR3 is CASRSGLYGYTF. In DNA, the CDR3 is TGTGCCAGTCGTTCTGGGCTCTATGGCTACACCTTC. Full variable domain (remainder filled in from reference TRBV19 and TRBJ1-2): DGGITQSPKYLFRKEGQNVTLSCEQNLNHDAMYWYRQDPGQGLRLIYYSQIVNDFQKGDIAEGYSVSREKKESFPLTVTSAQKNPTAFYLCASRSGLYGYTFGSGTRLTVV.

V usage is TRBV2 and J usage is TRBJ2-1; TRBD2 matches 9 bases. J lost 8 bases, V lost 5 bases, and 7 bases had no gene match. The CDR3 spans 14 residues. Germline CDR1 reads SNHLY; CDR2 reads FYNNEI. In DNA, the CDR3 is TGTGCCAGCAGTTTACGCGAGCGGGGGGATGAGCAGTTCTTC. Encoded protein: CASSLRERGDEQFF.

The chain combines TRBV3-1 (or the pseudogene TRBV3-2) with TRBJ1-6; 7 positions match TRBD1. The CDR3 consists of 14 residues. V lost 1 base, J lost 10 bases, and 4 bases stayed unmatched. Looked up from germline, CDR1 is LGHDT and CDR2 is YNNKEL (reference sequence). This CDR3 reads CASSQGTGGSPLHF. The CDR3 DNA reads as TGTGCCAGCAGCCAAGGGACAGGTGGCTCACCCCTCCACTTT.

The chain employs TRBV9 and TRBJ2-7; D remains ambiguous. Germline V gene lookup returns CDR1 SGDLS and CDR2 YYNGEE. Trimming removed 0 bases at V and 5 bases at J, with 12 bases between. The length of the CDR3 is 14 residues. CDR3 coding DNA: TGTGCCAGCAGCGTAGAGAGTGATTGGAACGAGCAGTACTTC. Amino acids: CASSVESDWNEQYF.

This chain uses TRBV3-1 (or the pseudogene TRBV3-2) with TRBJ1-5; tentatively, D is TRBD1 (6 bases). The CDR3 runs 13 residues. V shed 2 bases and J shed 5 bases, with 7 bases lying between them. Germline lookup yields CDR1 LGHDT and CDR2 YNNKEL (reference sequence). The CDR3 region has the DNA TGTGCCAGCAGCCAATGGACAGATCAGCCCCAGCATTTT. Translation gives CASSQWTDQPQHF.